The clone carrying this T cell receptor (beta chain) was counted a few times. What it binds is not known. The entry originates in a study of T cell repertoires in cytomegalovirus infection. Each CDR3 protein gets one entry after TCRdb re-called the reads with MiXCR. The table has fewer than 30,000 distinct CDR3 sequences, under 25% seen once. Germline loops: CDR1 SGHNT, CDR2 YENEEA. Trimming shortened V by 5 bases and J by 4 bases, and 11 bases separated the two germline ends. The CDR3 totals 13 residues. The sequencing here drew on CD8+ T cells from cultured PBMCs, taken from culture after CMV antigen stimulation. The chain has TRBV11-3 and TRBJ1-1; a possible D gene is TRBD1 (5 bases). This sequence was found in a human donor in good health (CMV status not recorded). Some clones in this sample may be carry-over from other donors' samples. The chain's CDR3 is CASSASQGTEAFF. The CDR3 DNA is TGTGCCAGCAGCGCATCCCAGGGCACTGAAGCTTTCTTT.